A single T cell receptor (beta chain) is shown here with its context. Its binding antigen is unknown. No base quality values were provided; no much bigger clone lies one nucleotide off. In the prospective study, participants were about 18 to 95 years old, resided in 20 to 30 geographic areas of the United States, and were enrolled through a virtual design. Cohort assignment in the prospective study relied on participant-reported clinical history from a screening survey and a study questionnaire. ImmuneRACE Cohort 3 recovered participants were defined by two consecutive negative NP/OP PCR tests, healthcare professional clearance, or symptom resolution. Mobile phlebotomists in the prospective study collected whole blood, serum and a nasopharyngeal or oropharyngeal swab from every participant. Prospective study participants could optionally give additional blood draws and questionnaires over an approximately two-month period. Before DNA extraction, prospective study blood samples were shipped either frozen or at room temperature.

This sample is drawn from a study of blood T cell repertoires in COVID-19 (dated by TCRdb to 2019 to 2021). Broadly, across the study: The collaborator samples originated in the United States, Italy and Spain and spanned the acute and convalescent phases of COVID-19. The prospective study material was composed of cDNA or gDNA derived from T cells, B-cell-depleted T cells, or PBMCs. Deeply sampled blood TCRbeta repertoires from subjects exposed to, actively infected with, or recovered from COVID-19 were included in the dataset. The repertoires were released in a freely available public database intended as a resource for research on the immune response to SARS-CoV-2. Samples were obtained from the ongoing ImmuneRACE study (first 160 participants) and from 1,000 to 1,500 subjects provided by 6 global collaborators. Sample metadata almost always included a de-identified subject ID, COVID-19 status, age in years and sex. Where HLA class I and class II types were available, the types were taken from metadata supplied by the sample provider, not from assay-based typing. What the study reported, not specific to this receptor: The amount of clinical and demographic metadata varied by source and participant and was provided uncurated.

TCRbeta CDR3 regions were amplified from genomic DNA by means of the immunoSEQ Assay, a bias-controlled multiplex PCR. As for the authors' bioinformatics: The number of nucleated cells in each sample was estimated by amplification of reference gene primers within the assay. To quantify the absolute abundance of each unique TCRbeta CDR3 rearrangement, sequence reads were collapsed and filtered. For each sample, productive Simpson clonality was calculated by taking the square root of Simpson's diversity index across productive rearrangements. TCRdb's version of the immuneACCESS table is confined to in-frame rearrangements and falls short of the full clone set. An unresolved V gene accounts for under half of the shortfall where checked; the remainder is of unknown origin. V, J and clone size are those of that table, while D and trimming were read from the DNA. The sample table shows about 250,000 clones, and 75% to 90% are seen once. The ten top clones hold 8.8% of the sample.

The receptor was derived from a man aged 40-50 years who had recovered from COVID-19. Specimen: PBMCs or T cells enriched from blood (not recorded which).

The nucleotide sequence reads TGTGCCAGCAGTTTACTTTCGTCGGGTAACACCGGGGAGCTGTTTTTT. The encoded protein is CASSLLSSGNTGELFF. The rearrangement combines TRBV27 with TRBJ2-2, with the D segment identity uncertain. CDR3 length: 16 amino acids, cysteine to phenylalanine. Solely the CDR3 DNA is kept, with 48 bases framed from the first base. The germline V gene (reference sequence) gives CDR1 as MNHEY and CDR2 as SMNVEV. At the junction V is shortened by 2 bases and J by 2 bases, with 12 bases in between.